The 26 T cell receptor beta chains listed next were all sequenced from one sample in a study of control samples from healthy donors and cancer patients. This table comes from immunoSEQ multiplex PCR, and its TCRdb copy is limited to in-frame clones, with some not included. Of approximately 150,000 clones in the sample, 90% to 95% were seen once. Input material: blood. These receptors originate from a woman younger than 30 in good health.

The chain couples TRBV18 to TRBJ1-3; no clear D gene. The CDR3 runs 16 residues. Germline V gene sequence: CDR1 KGHSH, CDR2 LQKENI. Trimming shortened V by 2 bases and J by 1 base, and 12 bases separated the two germline ends. CDR3 protein: CASSPLTPESGNTIYF. The CDR3 DNA reads as TGTGCCAGCTCACCATTAACACCCGAATCTGGAAACACCATATATTTT.

The chain has TRBV15 and TRBJ1-1; 11 bases agree with TRBD1. The germline CDR1 and CDR2 sequences are LNHNV and YYDKDF (reference sequence). The CDR3 consists of 16 residues. The V segment lost 4 bases and the J segment 5 bases; nucleotides outside the gene matches: 9. The CDR3 spells CATSTRTGGRETEAFF. In DNA, the CDR3 is TGTGCCACCAGCACCCGGACAGGGGGCCGGGAAACTGAAGCTTTCTTT.

This sequence joins TRBV27 and TRBJ1-2, with a weak D call TRBD1 (6 bases). The CDR3 consists of 14 residues. The ends were cut back, 7 bases at V and 8 bases at J, with 20 bases in the middle. CDR1 is MNHEY and CDR2 is SMNVEV in the germline V gene (reference sequence). CDR3: CASTSLLRGRGYTF. CDR3 DNA sequence: TGTGCCAGCACCTCCCTCCTCAGGGGACGCGGCTACACCTTC.

This chain connects TRBV9 to TRBJ2-1, with D tentatively TRBD1 (6 bases). With 4 bases removed from V and 5 bases from J, the gap between germline ends came to 13 bases. The germline V gene encodes CDR1 SGDLS and CDR2 YYNGEE. This CDR3 contains 14 residues. Here the CDR3 reads CASSPGGINNEQFF. Written as DNA, the CDR3 is TGTGCCAGCAGCCCTGGGGGCATTAACAATGAGCAGTTCTTC.

The chain has TRBV18 and TRBJ1-5, with TRBD1 matching over 7 bases. Germline loops: CDR1 KGHSH, CDR2 LQKENI. CDR3 length: 17 residues. The ends lost 6 bases at V and 8 bases at J; junction bases unmatched: 19. CDR3 region: CASSQRGRGAPVEPQHF. The CDR3, as DNA: TGTGCCAGCTCCCAAAGGGGGCGCGGGGCTCCCGTGGAGCCCCAGCATTTT.

This clone was seen only once. This sequence joins TRBV11-1 and TRBJ2-2, with 8 bases aligning to TRBD1. The V gene end was trimmed by 3 bases and the J gene end by 6 bases; junction bases not matched to a gene: 0. From germline, CDR1 is SGHAT and CDR2 FQDESV (reference sequence). The length of the CDR3 is 13 residues. The DNA for the CDR3 is TGTGCCAGCAGCTTGGACAGGGCCGGGGAGCTGTTTTTT. This translates into CASSLDRAGELFF.

This rearrangement joins TRBV28 to TRBJ1-1; D call uncertain. Trimming shortened V by 2 bases and J by 2 bases, and 9 bases separated the two germline ends. There are 14 residues in the CDR3. Germline CDR1 MDHEN, CDR2 SYDVKM. The DNA for the CDR3 is TGTGCCAGCAGTTTAACACGGGTCAACACTGAAGCTTTCTTT. Protein product: CASSLTRVNTEAFF.

The chain uses TRBV19 and TRBJ2-1; 9 positions match TRBD2. CDR3 size: 16 residues. Germline CDR1 reads LNHDA; CDR2 reads SQIVND (reference sequence). The ends lost 5 bases at V and 6 bases at J; junction bases unmatched: 11. The CDR3 sequence is CASSPGLARVVNEQFF. DNA for the CDR3: TGTGCCAGTAGTCCGGGACTAGCCCGAGTCGTCAATGAGCAGTTCTTC. Based on the CDR3 plus reference TRBV19 and TRBJ2-1, the full variable domain is DGGITQSPKYLFRKEGQNVTLSCEQNLNHDAMYWYRQDPGQGLRLIYYSQIVNDFQKGDIAEGYSVSREKKESFPLTVTSAQKNPTAFYLCASSPGLARVVNEQFFGPGTRLTVL.

V is TRBV4-1 and J is TRBJ1-2; D is possibly TRBD1 (6 bases). Germline loops: CDR1 MGHRA, CDR2 YSYEKL. The CDR3 is 15 residues long. V lost 2 bases and J lost 5, with 15 bases in between. In nucleotides, the CDR3 is TGCGCCAGCAGCCAACCCGCTACAGGGACTTATGGCTACACCTTC. Protein sequence: CASSQPATGTYGYTF.

This clone was detected only a few times. This chain uses TRBV5-1 with TRBJ1-3, with D perhaps matching TRBD1 (5 bases). CDR1 SGHRS and CDR2 YFSETQ come from the germline V gene. The V gene lost 5 bases and the J gene lost 4 bases, with 13 bases spanning the gap. This CDR3 spans 14 amino acids. CDR3 coding DNA: TGCGCCAGCAGAGGGGACCTAAACGGAAACACCATATATTTT. Its protein product is CASRGDLNGNTIYF.

This chain connects TRBV9 to TRBJ2-5; TRBD2 matches 7 bases. The CDR3 runs to 15 residues. Trimming cost V 0 bases and J 5 bases; bases outside gene matches: 7. Germline CDR1 SGDLS, CDR2 YYNGEE. This chain's CDR3 is CASSVGGGAGETQYF. For the CDR3, the DNA is TGTGCCAGCAGCGTAGGCGGGGGAGCTGGGGAGACCCAGTACTTC.

The rearrangement uses TRBV7-8 and TRBJ2-5, with D perhaps matching TRBD1 (6 bases). The CDR3 loop spans 14 amino acids. The germline V gene has CDR1 SGHVS and CDR2 FQNEAQ. The germline V and J ends were trimmed by 3 bases and 5 bases, with 13 bases remaining between them. The CDR3 sequence: CASSFRGRLETQYF. CDR3 in DNA: TGTGCCAGCAGCTTCAGGGGTAGGCTGGAGACCCAGTACTTC.

This chain uses TRBV2 with TRBJ1-2; no firm D call. CDR3 size: 10 residues. Germline lookup yields CDR1 SNHLY and CDR2 FYNNEI. Between the trimmed V and J ends, which lost 3 bases and 11 bases, there was a span of 7 bases. Here the CDR3 reads CASSDAAYTF. As DNA, the CDR3 is TGTGCCAGCAGTGATGCAGCTTACACCTTC.

This rearrangement joins TRBV12-5 to TRBJ1-3; D is unresolved. The CDR3 covers 15 residues. Germline lookup yields CDR1 LGHNT and CDR2 FRNRAP. The V gene lost 5 bases and the J gene lost 2 bases, with 13 bases spanning the gap. This CDR3 reads CASGPPPGTGNTIYF. CDR3 in DNA: TGTGCTAGTGGTCCGCCGCCGGGGACTGGAAACACCATATATTTT.

Turning to this clone: This CDR3 fails to terminate in the conserved phenylalanine or tryptophan, so it likely reflects a read error. The chain recombines TRBV18 with TRBJ1-1; D is perhaps TRBD1 (5 bases). The ends were cut back, 3 bases at V and 7 bases at J, with 12 bases in the middle. This CDR3 is 13 amino acids long. Germline assignment: CDR1 KGHSH and CDR2 LQKENI. CDR3 bases: TGTGCCAGCTCACCTTCCCGACAGAGTGAAGCTTTCCTT. Translation gives CASSPSRQSEAFL.

The chain recombines TRBV5-5 with TRBJ1-5; perhaps TRBD1 as D (5 bases). V shed 2 bases and J shed 7 bases, with 16 bases lying between them. CDR1 is SGHKS and CDR2 is YYEKEE in the germline V gene (reference sequence). The CDR3 contains 15 residues. In nucleotides, the CDR3 is TGTGCCAGCAGCTTTGGAGTGGGGCAGGGACAGCCCCAGCATTTT. Translated, it gives CASSFGVGQGQPQHF.

The chain combines TRBV15 with TRBJ1-5; the D gene is possibly TRBD1 (5 bases). CDR1 and CDR2 from the germline V gene are LNHNV and YYDKDF (reference sequence). This CDR3 region has 15 residues. V was trimmed by 4 bases and J by 7 bases, leaving 17 bases between them. The CDR3 spells CATSTRGRVGQPQHF. The CDR3 DNA reads as TGTGCCACCAGCACTAGGGGCAGGGTGGGCCAGCCCCAGCATTTT. Based on the CDR3 plus reference TRBV15 and TRBJ1-5, the full variable domain is DAMVIQNPRYQVTQFGKPVTLSCSQTLNHNVMYWYQQKSSQAPKLLFHYYDKDFNNEADTPDNFQSRRPNTSFCFLDIRSPGLGDTAMYLCATSTRGRVGQPQHFGDGTRLSIL.

The rearrangement links TRBV3-1 (or the pseudogene TRBV3-2) to TRBJ2-7; 7 bases fit TRBD1. The J segment lost 2 bases and the V segment lost 6 bases, leaving 4 bases of the junction unmatched. CDR1 and CDR2 from the germline V gene are LGHDT and YNNKEL (reference sequence). The CDR3 runs 13 residues. The CDR3 is CASSLGGPYEQYF. CDR3 nucleotide sequence: TGTGCCAGCAGTCTAGGGGGCCCCTACGAGCAGTACTTC.

The chain combines TRBV7-2 with TRBJ2-1; 8 positions match TRBD1. This CDR3 has 14 amino acids. J lost 7 bases, V lost 7 bases, and 9 bases had no gene match. Germline CDR1 reads SGHTA; CDR2 reads FQGNSA. CDR3: CASTWQGADNEQFF. In DNA form, the CDR3 reads TGTGCCAGCACTTGGCAGGGGGCGGATAATGAGCAGTTCTTC.

This chain joins TRBV4-2 and TRBJ1-5; D gene ambiguous. The CDR3 runs to 16 residues. Germline assignment: CDR1 LGHNA and CDR2 YNFKEQ. Trimming left V 0 bases short and J 3 bases short, with 12 bases between. CDR3 coding DNA: TGTGCCAGCAGCCAAGAGGAAATGGGGTCCAATCAGCCCCAGCATTTT. It is translated as CASSQEEMGSNQPQHF.

This chain links TRBV19 with TRBJ1-5; possible D gene TRBD1, 5 bases. This CDR3 is 15 amino acids long. Germline CDR1 is LNHDA and CDR2 is SQIVND (reference sequence). V was cut by 4 bases and J by 4 bases, with 14 bases left in between. The CDR3 spells CASSTGGTANQPQHF. CDR3 sequence (DNA): TGTGCCAGTAGTACTGGAGGGACTGCTAATCAGCCCCAGCATTTT.

V gene TRBV5-5 combines with J gene TRBJ2-3; D may match TRBD1 or TRBD2 (5 bases each). CDR3 length: 14 amino acids. The germline gives CDR1 SGHKS, CDR2 YYEKEE (reference sequence). Deletions cut 4 bases from V and 4 bases from J, with 13 bases between. The CDR3 reads CASSLERTSDTQYF. The CDR3 coding sequence is TGTGCCAGCAGCCTTGAGCGGACATCAGATACGCAGTATTTT.

The chain couples TRBV7-8 to TRBJ2-7; 10 bases are shared with TRBD2. With V trimmed by 2 bases and J by 4 bases, 2 bases remained unmatched. This CDR3 is 14 amino acids long. Germline loops: CDR1 SGHVS, CDR2 FQNEAQ. CDR3 residues: CASSLLAGAYEQYF. In nucleotides, the CDR3 is TGTGCCAGCAGCTTACTAGCGGGAGCTTACGAGCAGTACTTC.

The CDR3 coding sequence is TGTGCCAGCAGCTGGGGCCTGACCGGGGGGAATAACTATGGCTACACCTTC. This sequence encodes CASSWGLTGGNNYGYTF. This sequence joins TRBV5-4 and TRBJ1-2; the D gene is possibly TRBD1 (5 bases). This CDR3 spans 17 amino acids. Germline CDR1 SGHNT, CDR2 YYREEE (reference sequence). Trimming took 3 bases from V and 1 from J, leaving 19 bases between them.

The chain employs TRBV21-1 and TRBJ1-6; TRBD1 was called by the table and not checked on the DNA. TRBV21-1 is termed a pseudogene. The CDR3 is made up of 18 amino acids. CDR3 residues: CAETNRSQGTYPNSPLHF. DNA for the CDR3: TGTGCCGAAACAAATAGGAGCCAGGGAACCTACCCAAATTCACCCCTCCACTTT.

The chain links TRBV5-1 to TRBJ2-2, with 7 positions matching TRBD1. Germline-derived CDR1 and CDR2 are SGHRS and YFSETQ. After removal of 2 bases from V and 2 bases from J, the junction contained 6 bases not matched to a gene. The CDR3 has 16 residues. The CDR3 sequence: CASSFSGTANTGELFF. The CDR3 DNA is TGCGCCAGCAGCTTTTCCGGGACAGCAAACACCGGGGAGCTGTTTTTT.